The 3 T cell receptor beta chains given below trace back to one sample, sequenced in a study of OX40 agonist ivuxolimab in advanced cancers. TCRdb keeps only in-frame clones here, not all; method: immunoSEQ multiplex PCR. The sample consists of about 76,000 clones, around 86% of them appearing once. Sequences were derived from CD4+ or CD8+ T cells sorted from blood, sampled in a trial of the OX40 agonist ivuxolimab. All receptors come from an adult with an advanced solid tumor such as melanoma, head and neck, liver or kidney cancer.

The J gene is TRBJ1-5, the V gene TRBV19; the match to TRBD1 covers 10 bases. Germline-derived CDR1 and CDR2 are LNHDA and SQIVND (reference sequence). The CDR3 is 17 amino acids. The junction had 9 bases not matched to a gene; V was cut back by 3 bases and J by 4 bases. CDR3 coding DNA: TGTGCCAGTAGTATCCGGGGACAGGGGATGGGTAATCAGCCCCAGCATTTT. This gives the protein CASSIRGQGMGNQPQHF.

The rearrangement uses TRBV10-3 and TRBJ2-7; no reliable D call. The germline V gene encodes CDR1 ENHRY and CDR2 SYGVKD. Trimming removed 6 bases at V and 3 bases at J, with 3 bases between. CDR3 length: 10 residues. The CDR3 nucleotides read TGTGCCATCAGGGACTACGAGCAGTACTTC. It specifies CAIRDYEQYF.

This sequence joins TRBV27 and TRBJ2-1; D may be TRBD2 (5 bases). Trimming removed 4 bases at V and 7 bases at J, with 14 bases between. The CDR3 sequence is 14 residues long. The germline CDR1 and CDR2 sequences are MNHEY and SMNVEV (reference sequence). In DNA form, the CDR3 reads TGTGCCAGCAGTTCGACTTTACTAGGGAATGAGCAGTTCTTC. Its translation: CASSSTLLGNEQFF.